This T cell receptor beta chain was sequenced in a study of T cell responses to AZD1222 COVID-19 vaccine. Study overall: Second-dose schedules of about 4 or about 12 weeks were combined. The study, taken as a whole, reports: Only six or seven AZD1222 recipients tested seropositive at baseline. Clonal diversity may have been underestimated in mostly white British donors. CD4 TCRs associated with vaccination spanned spike, dominating at 160-218 and 743-854.

As regards this clone: Its antigen is undetermined.

This table comes from immunoSEQ multiplex PCR, and its TCRdb copy is limited to in-frame clones, with some not included. Among roughly 140,000 clones listed, about 91% were seen once. V gave up 0 bases and J gave up 5 bases, with 4 bases separating them. The CDR3 totals 12 residues. CDR1 is SGHRS and CDR2 is YFSETQ in the germline V gene. The rearrangement links TRBV5-1 to TRBJ2-3; unclear D gene. This TCR came from an adult in good health. This specimen consisted of peripheral blood, obtained on day 0 of AZD1222 vaccination. Written as DNA, the CDR3 is TGCGCCAGCAGCTTGGCCCTAGATACGCAGTATTTT. This gives the protein CASSLALDTQYF.